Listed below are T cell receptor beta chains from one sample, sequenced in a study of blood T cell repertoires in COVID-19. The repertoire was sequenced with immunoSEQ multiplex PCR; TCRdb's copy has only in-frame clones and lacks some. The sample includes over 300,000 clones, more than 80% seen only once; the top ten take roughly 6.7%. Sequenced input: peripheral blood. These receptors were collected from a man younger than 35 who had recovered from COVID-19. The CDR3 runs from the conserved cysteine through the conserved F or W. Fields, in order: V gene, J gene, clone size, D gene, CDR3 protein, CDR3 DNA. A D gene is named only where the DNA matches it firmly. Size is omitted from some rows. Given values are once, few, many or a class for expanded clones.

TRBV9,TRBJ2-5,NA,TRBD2,CASSESGLARETQYF,TGTGCCAGCAGCGAGTCAGGACTAGCGAGGGAGACCCAGTACTTC
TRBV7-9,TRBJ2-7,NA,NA,CASSLLLNYEQYF,TGTGCCAGCAGTCTACTTCTCAACTACGAGCAGTACTTC
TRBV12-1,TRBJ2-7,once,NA,CASTGDRIYEQYF,TGTGCCAGCACAGGGGACAGGATCTACGAGCAGTACTTC
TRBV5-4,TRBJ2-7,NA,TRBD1,CASSLGGQDEQYF,TGTGCCAGCAGCTTGGGGGGACAGGACGAGCAGTACTTC
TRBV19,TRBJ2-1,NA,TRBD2,CASSTAGTSGLNEQFF,TGTGCCAGTAGTACAGCCGGGACTAGCGGGTTGAATGAGCAGTTCTTC
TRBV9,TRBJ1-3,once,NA,CASSVGGRDSGNTIYF,TGTGCCAGCAGCGTAGGAGGCAGGGACTCTGGAAACACCATATATTTT
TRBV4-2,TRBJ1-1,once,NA,CASSQFLTEQNTEAFF,TGTGCCAGCAGCCAATTCTTGACGGAGCAGAACACTGAAGCTTTCTTT
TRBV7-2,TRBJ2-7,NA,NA,CASSFTQGRGPEQYF,TGTGCCAGCAGCTTTACACAGGGAAGAGGGCCCGAGCAGTACTTC
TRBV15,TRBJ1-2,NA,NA,CATSREDRRGYTF,TGTGCCACCAGCAGAGAAGACAGGCGCGGCTACACCTTC
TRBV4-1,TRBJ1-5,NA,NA,CASSGRGTQGNQPQHF,TGCGCCAGCAGCGGACGCGGGACTCAGGGCAATCAGCCCCAGCATTTT
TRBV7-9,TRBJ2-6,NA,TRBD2,CASSPVGGTGANVLTF,TGTGCCAGCAGCCCCGTCGGGGGGACTGGGGCCAACGTCCTGACTTTC
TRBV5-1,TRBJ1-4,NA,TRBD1,CASSLSDRVEKLFF,TGCGCCAGCAGCTTAAGCGACAGGGTTGAAAAACTGTTTTTT
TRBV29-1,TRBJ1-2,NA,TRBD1,CSVEVLGQGALGYTF,TGCAGCGTTGAGGTTTTGGGACAGGGGGCGTTGGGCTACACCTTC
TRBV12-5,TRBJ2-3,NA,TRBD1,CASETGTVADTQYF,TGTGCTAGTGAAACCGGGACAGTAGCCGATACGCAGTATTTT
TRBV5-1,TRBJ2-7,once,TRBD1,CASSWTGAATYEQYF,TGCGCCAGCAGCTGGACAGGGGCTGCCACCTACGAGCAGTACTTC
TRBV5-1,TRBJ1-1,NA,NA,CASSFDSASLEAFF,TGCGCCAGCAGTTTTGACAGCGCCTCACTTGAAGCTTTCTTT
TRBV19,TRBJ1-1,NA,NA,CASFWGPEAFF,TGTGCCAGCTTCTGGGGCCCCGAAGCTTTCTTT
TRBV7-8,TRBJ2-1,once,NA,CASSSDRYNEQFF,TGTGCCAGCAGCTCCGATCGGTACAATGAGCAGTTCTTC
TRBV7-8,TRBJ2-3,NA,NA,CASSLRRGASTDTQYF,TGTGCCAGCAGCTTAAGGCGGGGCGCTAGCACAGATACGCAGTATTTT
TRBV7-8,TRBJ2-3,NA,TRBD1,CASSLDRGTDTQYF,TGTGCCAGCAGCTTAGACAGGGGTACGGATACGCAGTATTTT
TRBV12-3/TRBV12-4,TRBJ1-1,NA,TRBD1,CASSYGTGEAFF,TGTGCCAGCAGCTACGGGACAGGCGAAGCTTTCTTT
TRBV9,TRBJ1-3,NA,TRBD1,CASSAGRTGLNTIYF,TGTGCCAGCAGCGCGGGACGGACAGGGCTAAACACCATATATTTT
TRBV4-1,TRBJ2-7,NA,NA,CASSRTIPSDYEQYF,TGCGCCAGCAGCCGGACTATCCCGTCAGACTACGAGCAGTACTTC
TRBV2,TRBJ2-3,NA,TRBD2,CASILNPGLAGGPGTDTQYF,TGTGCCAGCATTCTTAACCCAGGACTAGCGGGGGGGCCTGGCACAGATACGCAGTATTTT
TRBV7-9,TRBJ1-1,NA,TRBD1,CASSLRGLNTEAFF,TGTGCCAGCAGCCTCAGGGGGCTGAACACTGAAGCTTTCTTT
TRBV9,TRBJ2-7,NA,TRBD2,CASSVGASGNEQYF,TGTGCCAGCAGCGTAGGGGCTAGCGGGAACGAGCAGTACTTC
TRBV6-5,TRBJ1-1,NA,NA,CASSYSRYQTNTEAFF,TGTGCCAGCAGTTACTCGAGATACCAGACTAACACTGAAGCTTTCTTT
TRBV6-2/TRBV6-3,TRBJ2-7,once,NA,CASSSGSVSYEQYF,TGTGCCAGCAGTTCGGGATCCGTATCCTACGAGCAGTACTTC
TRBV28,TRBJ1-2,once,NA,CASSPFYGYTF,TGTGCCAGCAGTCCTTTCTATGGCTACACCTTC
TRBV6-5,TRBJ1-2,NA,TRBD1,CASSGTVMAYGYTF,TGTGCCAGCTCGGGGACAGTGATGGCCTATGGCTACACCTTC
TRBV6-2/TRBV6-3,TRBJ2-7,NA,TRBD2,CASSYLTSHEQYF,TGTGCCAGCAGTTACTTGACTAGCCACGAGCAGTACTTC
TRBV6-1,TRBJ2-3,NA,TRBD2,CASSKAGPTDTQYF,TGTGCCAGCAGTAAAGCGGGGCCCACAGATACGCAGTATTTT
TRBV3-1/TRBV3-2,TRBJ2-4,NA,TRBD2,CASSQDSGVIAKNIQYF,TGTGCCAGCAGCCAAGATAGCGGGGTCATAGCCAAAAACATTCAGTACTTC
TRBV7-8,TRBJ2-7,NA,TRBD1,CASSPGTGGMYEQYF,TGTGCCAGCAGTCCTGGGACAGGGGGCATGTACGAGCAGTACTTC
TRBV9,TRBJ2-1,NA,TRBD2,CASSVSGGSSYNEQFF,TGTGCCAGCAGCGTATCGGGGGGAAGCTCCTACAATGAGCAGTTCTTC
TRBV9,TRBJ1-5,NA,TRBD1,CASSVAGGTDQPQHF,TGTGCCAGCAGCGTAGCAGGAGGGACAGATCAGCCCCAGCATTTT
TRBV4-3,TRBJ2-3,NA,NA,CASSQDLAGGDTQYF,TGCGCCAGCAGCCAAGATTTGGCAGGGGGGGATACGCAGTATTTT
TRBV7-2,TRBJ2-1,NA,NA,CASSLDMSGSYNEQFF,TGTGCCAGCAGCTTAGATATGTCAGGCTCCTACAATGAGCAGTTCTTC
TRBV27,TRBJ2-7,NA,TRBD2,CASSLSINGGNSYEQYF,TGTGCCAGCAGTTTATCTATTAACGGGGGGAACTCCTACGAGCAGTACTTC
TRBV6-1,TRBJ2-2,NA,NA,CASSEPPGGELFF,TGTGCCAGCAGTGAACCTCCCGGTGGGGAGCTGTTTTTT
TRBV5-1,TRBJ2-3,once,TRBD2,CASSLLIGGSKDTQYF,TGCGCCAGCAGCTTGTTAATCGGGGGGAGTAAAGATACGCAGTATTTT